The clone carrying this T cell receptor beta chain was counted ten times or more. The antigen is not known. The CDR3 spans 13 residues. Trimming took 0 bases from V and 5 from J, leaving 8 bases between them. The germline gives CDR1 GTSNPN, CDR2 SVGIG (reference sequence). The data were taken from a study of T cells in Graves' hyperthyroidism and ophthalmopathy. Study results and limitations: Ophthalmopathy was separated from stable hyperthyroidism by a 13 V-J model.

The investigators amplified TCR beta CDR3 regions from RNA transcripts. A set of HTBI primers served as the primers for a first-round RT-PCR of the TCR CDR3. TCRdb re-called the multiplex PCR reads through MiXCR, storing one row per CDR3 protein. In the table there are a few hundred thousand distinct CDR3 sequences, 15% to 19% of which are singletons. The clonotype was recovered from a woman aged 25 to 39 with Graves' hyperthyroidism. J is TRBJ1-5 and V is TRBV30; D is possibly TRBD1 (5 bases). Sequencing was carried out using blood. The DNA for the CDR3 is TGTGCCTGGAGTGTGGACACTGATCAGCCCCAGCATTTT. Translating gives CAWSVDTDQPQHF. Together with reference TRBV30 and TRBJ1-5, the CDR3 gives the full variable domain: SQTIHQWPATLVQPVGSPLSLECTVEGTSNPNLYWYRQAAGRGLQLLFYSVGIGQISSEVPQNLSASRPQDRQFILSSKKLLLSDSGFYLCAWSVDTDQPQHFGDGTRLSIL.